This TCR beta chain was documented in a study of identical twins. Germline CDR1 and CDR2: SGHAT and FQNNGV. The CDR3 loop spans 14 amino acids. V shed 10 bases and J 5 bases; nucleotides not matched to a gene: 13. Unique molecular identifiers were present on the cDNA, and a universal primer site came from template switching. TCRdb passed the 5' RACE reads through MiXCR, listing each CDR3 protein once. The sample holds approximately 1.8 million distinct CDR3 sequences, around 33% seen once. Comment on this clonotype: Antigen specificity is unknown.

Among all donors, each was a healthy Caucasian. Study-wide results and limits: Out-of-frame alpha sequences shared by twins were enriched for low generation probability. In drawing conclusions, the study used cross-sectional statistical analysis and did not follow the same donors.

Sequenced: cord blood. This clonotype originated in a newborn girl in good health. V gene TRBV11-2 combines with J gene TRBJ2-5, with 7 bases fitting TRBD2. The CDR3: CATGRGPGRETQYF. CDR3 sequence (DNA): TGTGCCACCGGCCGAGGACCCGGGAGGGAGACCCAGTACTTC.